Listed here are 13 T cell receptor beta chains from one sample, sequenced in a study of blood T cell repertoires in COVID-19. Libraries were prepared by immunoSEQ multiplex PCR; TCRdb keeps only in-frame clonotypes and omits some of them. The sample has about 120,000 clones, approximately 85% seen once. The specimen sequenced was peripheral blood. The receptors were gathered from a man aged 80 or over with acute or convalescent COVID-19.

CDR3 nucleotide sequence: TGTGCCAGCAGTGAATATACAGGTCTGGATTCACCCCTCCACTTT. Encoded protein: CASSEYTGLDSPLHF. The chain is built from TRBV25-1 and TRBJ1-6; a weak D match, TRBD1 (5 bases). Trimming pared 0 bases from V and 8 bases from J, leaving 11 bases between. The length of the CDR3 is 15 residues. Germline assignment: CDR1 MGHDK and CDR2 SYGVNS.

This chain connects TRBV9 to TRBJ2-6, with D possibly matching TRBD2 (5 bases). The ends were cut back, 6 bases at V and 1 base at J, with 11 bases in the middle. The CDR3 has 15 amino acids. The V gene's germline CDR1 is SGDLS and CDR2 YYNGEE. CDR3: CASTSTGSGANVLTF. Written as DNA, the CDR3 is TGTGCCAGCACAAGCACGGGGTCTGGGGCCAACGTCCTGACTTTC.

This sequence joins TRBV5-6 and TRBJ1-3; no firm D call. Germline V CDR1 and CDR2: SGHDT, YYEEEE. V was shortened by 5 bases and J by 4 bases, with 4 bases between the two germline ends. This CDR3 has 11 amino acids. The CDR3 sequence: CASSEGNTIYF. The CDR3 DNA reads TGTGCCAGCAGTGAGGGAAACACCATATATTTT.

The V and J genes are TRBV29-1 and TRBJ1-2; the D gene is possibly TRBD1 (5 bases). Trimming removed 3 bases from V and 8 bases from J, with 13 bases in between. CDR3 length: 12 residues. CDR1 SQVTM and CDR2 ANQGSEA come from the germline V gene. CDR3 nucleotides: TGCAGCGTTGATCCCGGGGCGGGGGGCTACACCTTC. Its protein product is CSVDPGAGGYTF.

The rearrangement joins TRBV25-1 to TRBJ1-1, with TRBD1 as a possible D gene (5 bases). This CDR3 contains 16 residues. Germline V gives CDR1 MGHDK, CDR2 SYGVNS. V shed 2 bases and J shed 5 bases, with 18 bases lying between them. CDR3 sequence: CASSETGGVEWTEAFF. The CDR3 DNA follows: TGTGCCAGCAGTGAAACGGGGGGGGTAGAATGGACTGAAGCTTTCTTT.

The chain employs TRBV24-1 and TRBJ2-7, with D uncertain. CDR1 is KGHDR, CDR2 SFDVKD, per germline. CDR3 length: 14 residues. Trimming pared 5 bases from V and 1 base from J, leaving 11 bases between. The chain's CDR3 is CATSAPAPSYEQYF. The CDR3 DNA is TGTGCCACCAGTGCCCCAGCGCCGTCCTACGAGCAGTACTTC.

This chain links TRBV2 with TRBJ2-3, with 8 bases matching TRBD2. The germline V gene has CDR1 SNHLY and CDR2 FYNNEI. Trimming took 6 bases from V and 6 from J; bases not matched to a gene: 11. This CDR3 spans 15 amino acids. The CDR3 DNA reads as TGTGCCAGCAGCCGGGGGGGGGATCCACTGGATACGCAGTATTTT. Its protein is CASSRGGDPLDTQYF. Looking up the rest from reference TRBV2 and TRBJ2-3 gives the full variable domain: EPEVTQTPSHQVTQMGQEVILRCVPISNHLYFYWYRQILGQKVEFLVSFYNNEISEKSEIFDDQFSVERPDGSNFTLKIRSTKLEDSAMYFCASSRGGDPLDTQYFGPGTRLTVL.

Comment on this clone: An end of the junction does not agree with germline; a read error may underlie this. Other DNA variants within this sample encode the same CDR3. J is TRBJ1-2 and V is TRBV18; perhaps TRBD1 as D (5 bases). This CDR3 contains 14 residues. Germline CDR1 is KGHSH and CDR2 is LQKENI. The CDR3 DNA is TGCGCCAGCTCTCCGAAACAGGAGAACTATGGCTACACCTTC. Amino acids: CASSPKQENYGYTF.

The chain combines TRBV7-8 with TRBJ1-2, with TRBD1 identical over 9 bases. The CDR3 consists of 15 residues. J lost 5 bases, V lost 2 bases, and 6 bases had no gene match. CDR1 is SGHVS and CDR2 is FQNEAQ in the germline V gene. Here the CDR3 reads CASSLQGQGRYGYTF. DNA for the CDR3: TGTGCCAGCAGCTTACAGGGACAGGGACGATATGGCTACACCTTC. Full variable domain (remainder filled in from reference TRBV7-8 and TRBJ1-2): GAGVSQSPRYKVAKRGQDVALRCDPISGHVSLFWYQQALGQGPEFLTYFQNEAQLDKSGLPSDRFFAERPEGSVSTLKIQRTQQEDSAVYLCASSLQGQGRYGYTFGSGTRLTVV.

The V and J genes are TRBV3-1 (or the pseudogene TRBV3-2) and TRBJ2-7, with 12 nucleotides matching TRBD2. This CDR3 is 16 amino acids long. Germline trimming cut 4 bases from V and 2 bases from J; bases unmatched to any gene: 6. Per germline, CDR1 LGHDT and CDR2 YNNKEL (reference sequence). The CDR3 coding sequence is TGTGCCAGCAGCCCCCGACTAGCGGGGGTTACCTACGAGCAGTACTTC. Protein sequence: CASSPRLAGVTYEQYF.

This clone was observed a handful of times. This chain connects TRBV9 to TRBJ1-1; 8 bases match TRBD1. The ends lost 3 bases at V and 0 bases at J; junction bases unmatched: 13. The CDR3 extends over 18 amino acids. CDR1 and CDR2 from the germline V gene are SGDLS and YYNGEE. CDR3 sequence reads: CASSEILGQARMNTEAFF. For the CDR3, the DNA is TGTGCCAGCAGCGAGATCCTGGGACAGGCGCGAATGAACACTGAAGCTTTCTTT.

This chain links TRBV6-5 with TRBJ2-2, with 10 bases aligning to TRBD1. Germline CDR1 and CDR2: MNHEY and SVGAGI. The J segment lost 7 bases and the V segment lost 4 bases, leaving 3 bases of the junction unmatched. The CDR3 is 14 residues long. CDR3 amino acids: CASSWGQGIGELFF. As DNA, the CDR3 is TGTGCCAGCAGTTGGGGACAGGGGATCGGGGAGCTGTTTTTT.

This clone was seen more than once but under ten times. The chain is built from TRBV6-5 and TRBJ2-7; 9 bases line up with TRBD1. Looked up from germline, CDR1 is MNHEY and CDR2 is SVGAGI. With 6 bases clipped from V and 4 bases from J, the junction kept 7 bases outside the gene matches. CDR3 size: 14 residues. The CDR3 bases are TGTGCCAGCAGGAGGGGACAGGGTCAGTACGAGCAGTACTTC. Encoded protein: CASRRGQGQYEQYF.